Shown below are 9 T cell receptor beta chains from a single sample sequenced in a study of CD8 T cells in Susac syndrome. Reverse transcription of roughly 0.5 to 1 ug RNA was performed with random hexamers. A single record per CDR3 protein comes from TCRdb applying MiXCR to the immunoSEQ multiplex PCR reads. This table holds about 280,000 distinct CDR3 sequences, roughly 85% found once. Sequencing was performed on CD8+ T cells from PBMCs. The receptors derive from a human donor with multiple sclerosis.

The chain joins TRBV6-1 to TRBJ2-1; 12 nucleotides align to TRBD1. Per germline, CDR1 MNHNS and CDR2 SASEGT. The CDR3 has 16 amino acids. The V and J ends lost 7 bases and 1 base, in that order; junction bases with no gene match: 5. In DNA, the CDR3 is TGTGCCAGCAAGCCGGGACAGGGGGCGTCCTACAATGAGCAGTTCTTC. Its translation is CASKPGQGASYNEQFF.

The J gene is TRBJ2-7, the V gene TRBV12-3 or TRBV12-4, with D unclear. V lost 4 bases and J 2 bases, leaving 6 bases between the germline ends. This CDR3 is 12 amino acids long. The CDR3 DNA is TGTGCCAGCAGTTGGAACCCCTACGAGCAGTACTTC. It specifies CASSWNPYEQYF.

This sequence joins TRBV4-2 and TRBJ2-2, with 7 bases matching TRBD1. The trim removed 0 bases at V and 1 base at J, leaving 8 bases unmatched. The CDR3 runs 18 residues. Germline loops: CDR1 LGHNA, CDR2 YNFKEQ. This chain's CDR3 is CASSQEGNRGQNTGELFF. CDR3 DNA: TGTGCCAGCAGCCAAGAAGGGAACAGGGGCCAGAACACCGGGGAGCTGTTTTTT.

CDR3 DNA: TGTGCCAGCAGCGTGGGGACAGGGGGCTACAATGAGCAGTTCTTC. Translation gives CASSVGTGGYNEQFF. The genes are TRBV9 and TRBJ2-1; 11 nucleotides line up with TRBD1. V trimming: 2 bases; J trimming: 3 bases; junction bases outside the gene matches: 1. Germline CDR1 reads SGDLS; CDR2 reads YYNGEE. The CDR3 runs to 15 residues.

In its sample, this clonotype was seen once. The chain links TRBV9 to TRBJ2-1, with TRBD2 matching over 11 bases. The CDR3 is made up of 18 amino acids. Losses at the gene ends were 2 bases for V and 4 bases for J; bases not matched to a gene: 11. Germline values: CDR1 SGDLS, CDR2 YYNGEE. The CDR3 DNA follows: TGTGCCAGCAGCGTCAATGTTTTCGGGACTAGCGGTTACAATGAGCAGTTCTTC. It yields the protein CASSVNVFGTSGYNEQFF. Variable domain in full (rest from reference TRBV9 and TRBJ2-1): DSGVTQTPKHLITATGQRVTLRCSPRSGDLSVYWYQQSLDQGLQFLIQYYNGEERAKGNILERFSAQQFPDLHSELNLSSLELGDSALYFCASSVNVFGTSGYNEQFFGPGTRLTVL.

The gene calls are TRBV20-1 and TRBJ1-2; 9 bases are shared with TRBD1. Per germline, CDR1 DFQATT and CDR2 SNEGSKA (reference sequence). Trimming at V came to 1 base and at J to 7 bases, leaving 7 bases not matched to a gene. The CDR3 runs 14 residues. The CDR3 region has the DNA TGCAGTGCTAGAGGTGGACAGGGGTTCCGTGGCTACACCTTC. This encodes CSARGGQGFRGYTF.

The chain links TRBV6-4 to TRBJ2-4; 9 bases line up with TRBD2. This CDR3 region has 15 residues. The J segment lost 7 bases and the V segment lost 0 bases, leaving 4 bases of the junction unmatched. Germline V gene data show CDR1 as MRHNA and CDR2 as SNTAGT. The CDR3 region is CASSDSGSGSNIQYF. The CDR3 DNA sequence: TGTGCCAGCAGTGACTCAGGTAGCGGGAGTAACATTCAGTACTTC.

The CDR3, as DNA: TGTGCCAGCAGCATACAGCGGGAATTTGTTCAAGAGACCCAGTACTTC. Amino acid sequence: CASSIQREFVQETQYF. This chain uses TRBV5-6 with TRBJ2-5; 7 bases agree with TRBD2. The germline V gene has CDR1 SGHDT and CDR2 YYEEEE. V gave up 4 bases and J gave up 2 bases; unmatched junction bases: 11. The CDR3 consists of 16 residues.

The genes are TRBV6-5 and TRBJ1-1, with D possibly being TRBD1 (6 bases). Germline assignment: CDR1 MNHEY and CDR2 SVGAGI. The CDR3 extends over 14 amino acids. The V gene lost 5 bases and the J gene lost 5 bases, with 15 bases spanning the gap. The DNA of the CDR3 is TGTGCCAGCAGTCTGCTACAGGGTCAGACTGAAGCTTTCTTT. Encoded protein: CASSLLQGQTEAFF.